The 11 T cell receptor beta chains presented below share a single source sample, sequenced in a study of CXCR3-negative and CXCR3-positive naive CD8 T cells. Points from the study as a whole: Higher TRB CDR3 hydrophobicity marked CXCR3-positive naive cells relative to CXCR3-negative naive cells.

Their antigens remain unidentified. cDNA libraries for TRB were generated by 5' RACE incorporating UMI labels. TCRdb re-called the 5' RACE reads, yielding one record per CDR3 amino acid sequence without DNA. The sample table sets out about 150,000 distinct CDR3 sequences. The sample taken for sequencing was naive CXCR3+ CD8+ T cells from blood. Indicated subset: CD45RO-CCR7+CD27+CD95- naive CD8+ T cells expressing CXCR3 (TNR3+). Receptor source: a human donor in good health. Some clones in this sample may be carry-over from other donors' samples.

The chain has TRBV7-8 and TRBJ2-7; TCRdb selects TRBD2, and the lack of DNA leaves this call unchecked. The germline CDR1 and CDR2 sequences are SGHVS and FQNEAQ. The CDR3 runs to 16 residues. Here the CDR3 reads CASSLVAGAPSYEQYF.

This chain joins TRBV28 and TRBJ2-7. Germline loops: CDR1 MDHEN, CDR2 SYDVKM. The CDR3 is 12 amino acids. CDR3 loop: CASSSNLYEQYF.

This chain connects TRBV5-4 to TRBJ2-1; as DNA is missing, the TRBD2 call by TCRdb cannot be tested. CDR3 length: 15 residues. Germline V CDR1 and CDR2: SGHNT, YYREEE (reference sequence). CDR3 protein: CASSSRLAGAYEQFF.

The chain employs TRBV15 and TRBJ2-5. Germline values: CDR1 LNHNV, CDR2 YYDKDF (reference sequence). The CDR3 is made up of 14 amino acids. The CDR3 reads CATSRVRVQETQYF.

The CDR3 reads CSVIGDIANNEQFF. The chain is built from TRBV29-1 and TRBJ2-1; TCRdb's D call of TRBD1 is untestable without DNA. The CDR3 covers 14 residues. Germline V CDR1 and CDR2: SQVTM, ANQGSEA.

The rearrangement links TRBV10-3 to TRBJ2-1; TCRdb names TRBD1, which stays unverified in the absence of DNA. CDR1 and CDR2 (germline): ENHRY, SYGVKD. The CDR3 runs 16 residues. The CDR3 region is CAISESAPNSYNEQFF.

The rearrangement joins TRBV5-4 to TRBJ2-3; TCRdb reports TRBD2, a call that lacks DNA to check it against. Per germline, CDR1 SGHNT and CDR2 YYREEE (reference sequence). The CDR3 contains 14 residues. CDR3: CASSLARETDTQYF.

This chain joins TRBV6-5 and TRBJ2-3. The CDR3 contains 14 residues. The germline V gene has CDR1 MNHEY and CDR2 SVGAGI. The chain's CDR3 is CASRKGLAPDTQYF.

J is TRBJ1-5 and V is TRBV28. CDR3 length: 14 amino acids. CDR1 and CDR2 (germline): MDHEN, SYDVKM. The chain's CDR3 is CASSSPEGLQPQHF. The full variable domain, its missing parts supplied by reference TRBV28 and TRBJ1-5, is DVKVTQSSRYLVKRTGEKVFLECVQDMDHENMFWYRQDPGLGLRLIYFSYDVKMKEKGDIPEGYSVSREKKERFSLILESASTNQTSMYLCASSSPEGLQPQHFGDGTRLSIL.

The rearrangement uses TRBV29-1 and TRBJ2-1. The CDR3 spans 13 residues. The germline CDR1 and CDR2 sequences are SQVTM and ANQGSEA. The CDR3 loop reads CSVGAASYNEQFF.

V and J are TRBV7-9 and TRBJ1-5; the D gene TCRdb calls, TRBD1, cannot be checked with no DNA. The CDR3 length is 12 residues. The V gene's germline CDR1 is SEHNR and CDR2 FQNEAQ (reference sequence). The CDR3 sequence is CASSLDAGTQHF.